These 29 T cell receptor beta chains came from one sample sequenced in a study of T cells after yellow fever vaccination. One entry per CDR3 protein results from TCRdb running MiXCR on the 5' RACE reads. The sample has more than 50,000 distinct CDR3 sequences, about 5.6% seen once. Sequencing was performed on PBMCs, either bulk or a sorted T-cell subset (CD4+, CD8+, memory, or dextramer-sorted; not recorded which), taken on the day of the yellow fever booster vaccination. The receptors stem from a man in his late teens or twenties who received the YFV17D yellow fever vaccine.

The chain is built from TRBV3-1 and TRBJ2-1; 10 nucleotides line up with TRBD2. Germline CDR1 reads LGHDT; CDR2 reads YNNKEL (reference sequence). V shed 0 bases and J 7 bases; nucleotides not matched to a gene: 6. The CDR3 runs 16 residues. CDR3 DNA sequence: TGTGCCAGCAGCCAAGAATACGGACTAGCGGCAAATGAGCAGTTCTTC. This sequence encodes CASSQEYGLAANEQFF.

The rearrangement uses TRBV28 and TRBJ1-2; weak D call: TRBD1 (5 bases). This CDR3 has 12 amino acids. Trimming cost V 7 bases and J 5 bases, with 11 bases left between them. Germline V gene sequence: CDR1 MDHEN, CDR2 SYDVKM. The DNA of the CDR3 is TGTGCCAGCATGGGTCAGGGTTATGGCTACACCTTC. Its protein is CASMGQGYGYTF.

The CDR3 spells CASRAGDRGQTEQFF. The DNA for the CDR3 is TGTGCCAGCAGAGCCGGGGACAGGGGGCAGACTGAGCAGTTCTTC. This chain connects TRBV28 to TRBJ2-1; TRBD1 agrees at 12 bases. The CDR3 has 15 residues. Unmatched junction bases numbered 9, after V lost 6 bases and J lost 9 bases. Per germline, CDR1 MDHEN and CDR2 SYDVKM.

This clonotype was seen a handful of times. The chain carries TRBV5-4 and TRBJ2-2; D is unresolved. Trimming left V 3 bases short and J 4 bases short, with 7 bases between. The germline V gene encodes CDR1 SGHNT and CDR2 YYREEE (reference sequence). The CDR3 extends over 13 amino acids. DNA for the CDR3: TGTGCCAGCAGCTGGGATCGCACCGGGGAGCTGTTTTTT. Its protein is CASSWDRTGELFF.

This clonotype was seen more than once but under ten times. The chain employs TRBV12-3 or TRBV12-4 and TRBJ2-5; D not certain. With 6 bases removed from V and 3 bases from J, the gap between germline ends came to 5 bases. This CDR3 is built from 11 residues. CDR3 residues: CASSSKETQYF. CDR3 in DNA: TGTGCCAGCAGCTCCAAAGAGACCCAGTACTTC.

This chain connects TRBV7-2 to TRBJ2-1; 12 nucleotides match TRBD2. J was trimmed by 4 bases and V by 7 bases; bases with no gene match: 2. Germline CDR1 and CDR2: SGHTA and FQGNSA. This CDR3 has 14 residues. The CDR3 DNA follows: TGTGCCAGCATACTAGCGGGGGGTTACAATGAGCAGTTCTTC. It translates to CASILAGGYNEQFF.

This clonotype was observed at least ten times. Here the CDR3 reads CASSQVSGLVLRDTEAFF. The CDR3 DNA follows: TGCGCCAGCAGCCAAGTGTCGGGGCTAGTCTTGAGGGACACTGAAGCTTTCTTT. This chain joins TRBV4-3 and TRBJ1-1, with D maybe TRBD1 (5 bases). Between the trimmed V and J ends, which lost 1 base and 3 bases, there was a span of 21 bases. The CDR3 length is 18 residues. Germline CDR1 and CDR2: LGHNA and YSLEER.

CDR3 nucleotides: TGCAGTGCTAGAGATCTAAGGACAGGGCATTCACCCCTCCACTTT. Protein: CSARDLRTGHSPLHF. The chain combines TRBV20-1 with TRBJ1-6; TRBD1 agrees at 8 bases. The germline gives CDR1 DFQATT, CDR2 SNEGSKA (reference sequence). The CDR3 consists of 15 residues. Trimming took 0 bases from V and 8 from J; bases not matched to a gene: 6.

This clonotype was counted many times. The V call is TRBV9, the J call TRBJ2-3; 7 nucleotides agree with TRBD2. V was clipped by 3 bases and J by 3 bases; unmatched bases: 4. The CDR3 is 14 amino acids. CDR1 SGDLS and CDR2 YYNGEE come from the germline V gene. The CDR3: CASSAGGLTDTQYF. CDR3 nucleotides: TGTGCCAGCAGCGCGGGGGGTTTGACAGATACGCAGTATTTT.

This clonotype was picked up a small number of times. V and J are TRBV6-5 and TRBJ2-7, with TRBD2 matching 11 bases. With 6 bases clipped from V and 2 bases from J, the junction kept 6 bases outside the gene matches. Germline assignment: CDR1 MNHEY and CDR2 SVGAGI. The CDR3 contains 15 residues. The CDR3 loop is CASSPGTSGPYEQYF. DNA of the CDR3: TGTGCCAGCAGCCCAGGGACTAGCGGACCCTACGAGCAGTACTTC.

This clonotype was observed many times. This sequence joins TRBV29-1 and TRBJ2-1, with 12 bases that match TRBD2. The CDR3 spans 16 residues. The germline V gene encodes CDR1 SQVTM and CDR2 ANQGSEA. Losses at the gene ends were 4 bases for V and 15 bases for J; bases not matched to a gene: 19. The CDR3 nucleotides read TGCAGCGTTGCGGACAGGACTAGCGGGGTTTTGGGGGTTCTGTTCTTC. Protein product: CSVADRTSGVLGVLFF.

V is TRBV6-5 and J is TRBJ1-1; D gene unclear. Per the germline V gene, CDR1 is MNHEY and CDR2 is SVGAGI. The CDR3 is 13 amino acids. Trimming pared 6 bases from V and 0 bases from J, leaving 8 bases between. The CDR3 here is CASRRSVNTEAFF. CDR3 DNA: TGTGCCAGCAGAAGATCCGTGAACACTGAAGCTTTCTTT.

This rearrangement joins TRBV13 to TRBJ1-6; D might be TRBD1 (6 bases). With 2 bases removed from V and 6 bases from J, the gap between germline ends came to 8 bases. The V gene's germline CDR1 is PRHDT and CDR2 FYEKMQ (reference sequence). The CDR3 covers 14 residues. The CDR3 loop reads CASSLIRGNSPLHF. In DNA, the CDR3 is TGTGCCAGCAGCTTAATCAGGGGTAATTCACCCCTCCACTTT.

This clonotype was counted at least ten times. This chain uses TRBV7-8 with TRBJ1-1, with 9 bases aligning to TRBD1. Germline V gene data show CDR1 as SGHVS and CDR2 as FQNEAQ. This CDR3 spans 19 amino acids. The V gene end was trimmed by 5 bases and the J gene end by 0 bases; junction bases not matched to a gene: 16. The CDR3 loop reads CASSISSGTGTGLNTEAFF. The CDR3 bases are TGTGCCAGCAGCATATCCTCCGGGACAGGGACGGGCCTGAACACTGAAGCTTTCTTT. Complete variable domain (other parts from reference TRBV7-8 and TRBJ1-1): GAGVSQSPRYKVAKRGQDVALRCDPISGHVSLFWYQQALGQGPEFLTYFQNEAQLDKSGLPSDRFFAERPEGSVSTLKIQRTQQEDSAVYLCASSISSGTGTGLNTEAFFGQGTRLTVV.

The chain employs TRBV24-1 and TRBJ1-1; 7 bases are shared with TRBD1. The CDR3 runs to 19 residues. J gave up 1 base and V 4 bases, and 17 bases lay outside the gene matches. Germline V gene sequence: CDR1 KGHDR, CDR2 SFDVKD. The chain's CDR3 is CATSEEIDRDPAQNTEAFF. CDR3 DNA sequence: TGTGCCACCAGTGAGGAGATTGACAGGGACCCGGCCCAGAACACTGAAGCTTTCTTT.

The rearrangement uses TRBV19 and TRBJ2-5; perhaps TRBD1 as D (6 bases). V was shortened by 9 bases and J by 3 bases, with 11 bases between the two germline ends. CDR1 is LNHDA, CDR2 SQIVND, per germline (reference sequence). The CDR3 sequence is 12 residues long. CDR3 sequence reads: CASGDRKETQYF. DNA of the CDR3: TGTGCCAGCGGAGACAGGAAAGAGACCCAGTACTTC.

CDR3 sequence: CASSYSYGLRTNYGYTF. The CDR3 DNA sequence: TGTGCCAGCAGTTACTCATACGGGTTGCGAACTAACTATGGCTACACCTTC. This chain joins TRBV6-6 and TRBJ1-2; D is unclear. Germline V CDR1 and CDR2: MNHNY, SVGAGI (reference sequence). The CDR3 sequence is 17 residues long. Trimming took off 0 bases at V and 0 bases at J, with 14 bases between the two ends.

This clonotype was counted at least ten times. The rearrangement links TRBV6-2 or TRBV6-3 to TRBJ2-1; a weak D match, TRBD1 (6 bases). This CDR3 comprises 13 residues. Trimming removed 4 bases at V and 4 bases at J, with 8 bases between. Germline loops: CDR1 MNHEY, CDR2 SVGEGT. The CDR3 coding sequence is TGTGCCAGCAGTTCTACAGGGTACAATGAGCAGTTCTTC. Encoded protein: CASSSTGYNEQFF.

In this sample, this clonotype turned up many times. The chain employs TRBV5-5 and TRBJ2-2; D unresolved. Germline CDR1 SGHKS, CDR2 YYEKEE (reference sequence). The germline V and J ends were trimmed by 2 bases and 3 bases, with 14 bases remaining between them. The CDR3 sequence is 16 residues long. The CDR3 protein is CASSFLLSTDTGELFF. The DNA for the CDR3 is TGTGCCAGCAGCTTTTTACTTAGCACTGACACCGGGGAGCTGTTTTTT. The variable domain in full, completed from reference TRBV5-5 and TRBJ2-2, reads DAGVTQSPTHLIKTRGQQVTLRCSPISGHKSVSWYQQVLGQGPQFIFQYYEKEERGRGNFPDRFSARQFPNYSSELNVNALLLGDSALYLCASSFLLSTDTGELFFGEGSRLTVL.

This clonotype has more than one count but fewer than ten. The chain carries TRBV7-2 and TRBJ1-5, with TRBD1 matching over 11 bases. The CDR3 runs to 14 residues. Losses at the gene ends were 2 bases for V and 7 bases for J; bases not matched to a gene: 1. Germline CDR1 and CDR2: SGHTA and FQGNSA. In nucleotides, the CDR3 is TGTGCCAGCAGCTTACGGACAGGGGGCCAGCCCCAGCATTTT. It encodes CASSLRTGGQPQHF.

This clonotype came up a few times. J is TRBJ1-4 and V is TRBV4-1; TRBD1 agrees at 8 bases. Germline assignment: CDR1 MGHRA and CDR2 YSYEKL. The trim removed 0 bases at V and 8 bases at J, leaving 8 bases unmatched. CDR3 length: 16 residues. The CDR3 region has the DNA TGCGCCAGCAGCCAAGAATGGACAGGGTCAGAAGAAAAACTGTTTTTT. This translates into CASSQEWTGSEEKLFF.

This clonotype showed up many times. The V call is TRBV4-1, the J call TRBJ1-4; D remains unclear. The V end was cut by 3 bases, the J end by 8 bases, with 7 bases between. Germline CDR1 is MGHRA and CDR2 is YSYEKL. The CDR3 runs 12 residues. The CDR3 DNA is TGCGCCAGCAGCCAGACTCGGGAAAAACTGTTTTTT. It is translated as CASSQTREKLFF.

This clonotype occurred a few times. This chain links TRBV7-9 with TRBJ1-1; weak D call: TRBD1 (6 bases). Trimming took 7 bases from V and 1 from J, leaving 16 bases between them. The CDR3 is made up of 15 amino acids. Germline V gives CDR1 SEHNR, CDR2 FQNEAQ (reference sequence). The CDR3 here is CASIGGGGTNTEAFF. As DNA, the CDR3 is TGTGCCAGCATTGGGGGGGGCGGTACGAACACTGAAGCTTTCTTT.

This clonotype was counted a few times. The V and J genes are TRBV14 and TRBJ2-4; 9 nucleotides agree with TRBD2. The CDR3 runs 17 residues. Per germline, CDR1 SGHDN and CDR2 FVKESK. With 3 bases clipped from V and 0 bases from J, the junction kept 6 bases outside the gene matches. The CDR3 here is CASSQGTSPLAKNIQYF. The CDR3, as DNA: TGTGCCAGCAGCCAGGGGACTAGCCCCCTAGCCAAAAACATTCAGTACTTC.

There are many counts of this clonotype. V usage is TRBV11-2 and J usage is TRBJ2-1; maybe TRBD2 (5 bases). The CDR3 consists of 16 residues. In germline, CDR1 is SGHAT, CDR2 FQNNGV. Trimming removed 3 bases at V and 0 bases at J, with 12 bases between. The CDR3 here is CASSLPSSRSYNEQFF. Here the CDR3 DNA reads TGTGCCAGCAGCTTGCCATCTAGCCGCTCCTACAATGAGCAGTTCTTC.

Ten or more counts support this clonotype. The rearrangement links TRBV5-1 to TRBJ1-1; 8 bases match TRBD1. CDR3 length: 14 residues. In germline, CDR1 is SGHRS, CDR2 YFSETQ. Trimming cost V 4 bases and J 5 bases; bases outside gene matches: 7. This CDR3 is CASSPLTGETEAFF. CDR3 coding DNA: TGCGCCAGCAGCCCATTGACAGGGGAGACTGAAGCTTTCTTT.

This clonotype was recorded a few times. The V gene is TRBV10-2, the J gene TRBJ2-7, with D possibly being TRBD2 (6 bases). Germline V gives CDR1 WSHSY, CDR2 SAAADI. The CDR3 has 18 residues. The germline V and J ends were trimmed by 4 bases and 3 bases, with 25 bases remaining between them. The CDR3 spells CASSGIVGRFLLHYEQYF. For the CDR3, the DNA is TGCGCCAGCAGTGGGATCGTGGGGAGGTTCCTTCTTCACTACGAGCAGTACTTC.

This clonotype was counted ten times or more. The rearrangement joins TRBV7-9 to TRBJ2-7; TRBD1 agrees at 8 bases. There are 13 residues in the CDR3. Germline CDR1 is SEHNR and CDR2 is FQNEAQ (reference sequence). The V and J ends lost 4 bases and 5 bases, in that order; junction bases with no gene match: 4. CDR3 amino acids: CASSSGGANEQYV. The CDR3 DNA is TGTGCCAGCAGCTCAGGGGGCGCGAACGAGCAGTACGTC.

This clonotype has just a few counts. The chain employs TRBV6-6 and TRBJ2-7; D is ambiguous. The germline V and J ends were trimmed by 6 bases and 4 bases, with 22 bases remaining between them. The CDR3 has 16 residues. Germline CDR1 is MNHNY and CDR2 is SVGAGI (reference sequence). The CDR3 DNA reads TGTGCCAGCAGACCGGACGGCTCGATCGCCGGGTACGAGCAGTACGTC. Translation: CASRPDGSIAGYEQYV.